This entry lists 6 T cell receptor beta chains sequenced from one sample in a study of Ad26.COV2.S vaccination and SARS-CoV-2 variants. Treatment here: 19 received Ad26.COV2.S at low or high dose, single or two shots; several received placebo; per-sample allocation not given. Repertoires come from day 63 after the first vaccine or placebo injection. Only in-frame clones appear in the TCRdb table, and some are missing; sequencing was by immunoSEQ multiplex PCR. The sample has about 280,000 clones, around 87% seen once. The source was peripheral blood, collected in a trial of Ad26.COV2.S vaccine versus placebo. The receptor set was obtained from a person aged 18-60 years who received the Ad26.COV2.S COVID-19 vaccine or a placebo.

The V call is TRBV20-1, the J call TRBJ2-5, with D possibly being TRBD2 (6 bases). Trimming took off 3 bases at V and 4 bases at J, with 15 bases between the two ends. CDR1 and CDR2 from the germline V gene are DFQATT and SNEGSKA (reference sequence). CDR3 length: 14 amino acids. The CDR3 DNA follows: TGCAGTGCTAGTCTCGGTAGCGGAGGAGAGACCCAGTACTTC. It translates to CSASLGSGGETQYF.

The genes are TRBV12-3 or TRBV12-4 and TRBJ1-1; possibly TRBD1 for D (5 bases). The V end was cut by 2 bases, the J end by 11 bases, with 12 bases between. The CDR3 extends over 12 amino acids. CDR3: CASSLSGVEAFF. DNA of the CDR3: TGTGCCAGCAGTTTATCGGGGGTCGAGGCTTTCTTT.

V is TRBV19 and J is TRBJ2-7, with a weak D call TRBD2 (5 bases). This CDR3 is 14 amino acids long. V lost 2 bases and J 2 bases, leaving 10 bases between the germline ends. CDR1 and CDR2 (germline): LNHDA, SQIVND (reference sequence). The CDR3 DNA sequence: TGTGCCAGTAGTATAACTCCTAGCACCTACGAGCAGTACTTC. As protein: CASSITPSTYEQYF.

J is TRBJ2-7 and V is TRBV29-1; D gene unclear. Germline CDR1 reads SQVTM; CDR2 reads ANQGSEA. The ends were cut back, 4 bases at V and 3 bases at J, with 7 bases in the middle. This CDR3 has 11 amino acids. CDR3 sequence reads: CSVGQVYEQYF. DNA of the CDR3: TGCAGCGTTGGGCAGGTCTACGAGCAGTACTTC.

The CDR3: CASSPGQGTEAFF. CDR3 sequence (DNA): TGTGCCAGCAGCCCGGGACAGGGCACTGAAGCTTTCTTT. V usage is TRBV9 and J usage is TRBJ1-1, with TRBD1 matching over 9 bases. CDR1 is SGDLS and CDR2 is YYNGEE in the germline V gene. CDR3 length equals 13 residues. V shed 4 bases, J shed 4 bases, and the junction held 2 bases outside the gene matches.

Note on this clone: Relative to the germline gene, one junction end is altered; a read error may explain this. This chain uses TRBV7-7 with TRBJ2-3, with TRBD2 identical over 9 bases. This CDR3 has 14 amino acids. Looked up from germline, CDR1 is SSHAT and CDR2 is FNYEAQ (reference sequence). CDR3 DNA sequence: TGTGCTAGCAGCTTAGCGGGGGAGACAGATACGCAGTATTTT. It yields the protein CASSLAGETDTQYF.